The present T cell receptor beta chain was sequenced within a study of blood T cell repertoires in COVID-19. TCRdb keeps only in-frame clones here, not all; method: immunoSEQ multiplex PCR. Of 150,000 to 200,000 clones in the sample, 86% were seen once. Material for sequencing was peripheral blood. This sequence was found in an elderly woman in a cohort sampled during active or convalescent COVID-19.

CDR3 coding DNA: TGCGCCAGCAGCTTGAGCGGGCGGCAAGGCTACACCTTC. This encodes CASSLSGRQGYTF. V gene TRBV5-1 combines with J gene TRBJ1-2; D ambiguous. From germline, CDR1 is SGHRS and CDR2 YFSETQ. The CDR3 consists of 13 residues. The V end was cut by 1 base, the J end by 8 bases, with 12 bases between.